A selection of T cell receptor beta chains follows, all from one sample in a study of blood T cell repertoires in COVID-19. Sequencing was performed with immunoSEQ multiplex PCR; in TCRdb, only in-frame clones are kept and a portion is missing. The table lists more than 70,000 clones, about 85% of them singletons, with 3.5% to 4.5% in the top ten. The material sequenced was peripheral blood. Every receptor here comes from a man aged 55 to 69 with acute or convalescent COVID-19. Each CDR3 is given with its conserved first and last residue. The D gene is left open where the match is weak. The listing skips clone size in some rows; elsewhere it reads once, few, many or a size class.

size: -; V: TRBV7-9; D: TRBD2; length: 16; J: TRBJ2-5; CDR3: CASSLGQGTGTKTQYF; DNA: TGTGCCAGCAGCTTAGGGCAGGGAACCGGGACTAAGACCCAGTACTTC
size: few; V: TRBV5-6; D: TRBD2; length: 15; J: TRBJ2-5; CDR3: CASSILAGVQETQYF; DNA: TGTGCCAGCAGCATTCTAGCGGGAGTACAGGAGACCCAGTACTTC
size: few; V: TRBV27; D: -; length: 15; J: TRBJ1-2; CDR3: CASSYDRLANYGYTF; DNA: TGTGCCAGCAGTTACGACAGGCTAGCTAACTATGGCTACACCTTC
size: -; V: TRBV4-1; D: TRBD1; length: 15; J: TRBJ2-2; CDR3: CASSRGQGATGELFF; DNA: TGCGCCAGCAGCCGGGGACAGGGGGCCACCGGGGAGCTGTTTTTT
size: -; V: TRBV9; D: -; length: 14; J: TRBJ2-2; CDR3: CASSVVTETGELFF; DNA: TGTGCCAGCAGCGTAGTTACTGAGACCGGGGAGCTGTTTTTT
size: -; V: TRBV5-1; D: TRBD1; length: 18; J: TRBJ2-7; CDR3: CAILPPRTGPALSYEQYF; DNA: TGCGCCATCCTCCCGCCCCGGACAGGGCCGGCCCTATCCTACGAGCAGTACTTC
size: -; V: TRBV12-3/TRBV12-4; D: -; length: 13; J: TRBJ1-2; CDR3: CASSLGEDYGYTF; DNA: TGTGCCAGCAGTTTAGGGGAGGACTATGGCTACACCTTC
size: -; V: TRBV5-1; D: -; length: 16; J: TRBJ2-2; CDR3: CASSFHTLGNTGELFF; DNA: TGCGCCAGCAGCTTTCATACCCTAGGGAACACCGGGGAGCTGTTTTTT
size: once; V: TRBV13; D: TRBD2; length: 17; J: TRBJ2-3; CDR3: CASSLRGISGRADTQYF; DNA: TGTGCCAGCAGCTTACGAGGGATTAGCGGGAGGGCAGATACGCAGTATTTT
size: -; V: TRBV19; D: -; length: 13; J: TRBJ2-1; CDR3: CASSIASNNEQFF; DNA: TGTGCCAGTAGTATTGCCAGTAACAATGAGCAGTTCTTC
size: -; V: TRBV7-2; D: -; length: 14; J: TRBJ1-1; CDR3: CASSQQTGSTEAFF; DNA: TGTGCCAGCAGCCAACAGACAGGTTCCACTGAAGCTTTCTTT
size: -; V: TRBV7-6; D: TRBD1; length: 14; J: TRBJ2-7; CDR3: CASSLGTGYYEQYF; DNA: TGTGCCAGCAGCTTGGGGACAGGGTACTACGAGCAGTACTTC
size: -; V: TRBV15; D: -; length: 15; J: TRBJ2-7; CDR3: CATSRRRTSSYEQYF; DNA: TGTGCCACCAGCAGAAGGAGAACGAGCTCCTACGAGCAGTACTTC
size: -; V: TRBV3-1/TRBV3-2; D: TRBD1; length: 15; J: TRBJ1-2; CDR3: CASSQGQGKYYGYTF; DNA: TGTGCCAGCAGCCAAGGACAGGGAAAGTACTATGGCTACACCTTC
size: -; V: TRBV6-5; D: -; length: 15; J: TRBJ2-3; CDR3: CASSSAGWDTDTQYF; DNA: TGTGCCAGCAGTAGCGCGGGTTGGGATACAGATACGCAGTATTTT
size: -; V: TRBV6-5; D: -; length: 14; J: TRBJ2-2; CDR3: CATSLGGNTGELFF; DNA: TGTGCCACCTCCTTAGGGGGGAACACCGGGGAGCTGTTTTTT
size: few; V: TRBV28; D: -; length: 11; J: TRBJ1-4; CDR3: CASAHRGGLFF; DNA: TGTGCCAGTGCCCACCGGGGGGGGCTGTTTTTT
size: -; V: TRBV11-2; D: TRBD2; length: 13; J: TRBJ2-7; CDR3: CASSSTSMSEQYF; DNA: TGTGCCAGCAGCTCGACTAGCATGAGCGAGCAGTACTTC
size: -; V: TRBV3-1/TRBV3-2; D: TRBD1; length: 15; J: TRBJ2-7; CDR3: CASSPRQGASYEQYF; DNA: TGTGCCAGCAGCCCCAGACAGGGGGCCTCCTACGAGCAGTACTTC
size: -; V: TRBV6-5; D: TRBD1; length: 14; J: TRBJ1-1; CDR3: CASRTGATNTEAFF; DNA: TGTGCCAGCAGGACAGGGGCCACGAACACTGAAGCTTTCTTT
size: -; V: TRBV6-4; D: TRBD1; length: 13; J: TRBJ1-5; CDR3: CASSVTGNQPQHF; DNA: TGTGCCAGCAGCGTGACAGGGAATCAGCCCCAGCATTTT
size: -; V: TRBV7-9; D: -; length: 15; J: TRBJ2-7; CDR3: CASIRGTASSYEQYF; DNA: TGTGCCAGCATCCGCGGGACCGCGAGCTCCTACGAGCAGTACTTC
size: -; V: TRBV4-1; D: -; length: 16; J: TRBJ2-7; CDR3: CASSQDSAGRTYEQYF; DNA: TGCGCCAGCAGCCAAGATAGTGCGGGGCGAACCTACGAGCAGTACTTC
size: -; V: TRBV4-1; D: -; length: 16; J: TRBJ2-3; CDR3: CASSQESGFDTDTQYF; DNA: TGCGCCAGCAGCCAAGAGTCGGGATTTGACACAGATACGCAGTATTTT
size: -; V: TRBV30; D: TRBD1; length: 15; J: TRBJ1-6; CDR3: CAWSARQGPSVTLHF; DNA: TGTGCCTGGAGTGCAAGACAGGGCCCCTCAGTCACCCTCCACTTT
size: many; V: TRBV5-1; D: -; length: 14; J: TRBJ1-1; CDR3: CASSLGRRNTEAFF; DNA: TGCGCCAGCAGCCTCGGAAGGAGGAACACTGAAGCTTTCTTT
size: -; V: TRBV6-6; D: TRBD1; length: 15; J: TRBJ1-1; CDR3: CASSSPGQMNTEAFF; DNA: TGTGCCAGCAGTTCCCCGGGACAGATGAACACTGAAGCTTTCTTT
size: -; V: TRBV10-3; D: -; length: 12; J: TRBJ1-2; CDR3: CAISAVDYGYTF; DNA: TGTGCCATCAGTGCCGTAGACTATGGCTACACCTTC
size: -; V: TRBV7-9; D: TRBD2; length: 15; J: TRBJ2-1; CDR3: CASSFSTSGSDEQFF; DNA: TGTGCCAGCAGCTTCTCGACTAGCGGGAGCGATGAGCAGTTCTTC
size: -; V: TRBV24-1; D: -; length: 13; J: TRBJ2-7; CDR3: CATTGGFSYEQYF; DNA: TGTGCCACCACCGGAGGGTTCTCCTACGAGCAGTACTTC
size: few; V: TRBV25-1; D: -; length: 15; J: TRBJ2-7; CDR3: CASSERHGSSYEQYF; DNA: TGTGCCAGCAGTGAAAGGCACGGGAGCTCCTACGAGCAGTACTTC
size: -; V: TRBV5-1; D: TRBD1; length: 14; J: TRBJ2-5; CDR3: CASSLQGARETQYF; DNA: TGCGCCAGCAGCTTACAGGGGGCGAGGGAGACCCAGTACTTC
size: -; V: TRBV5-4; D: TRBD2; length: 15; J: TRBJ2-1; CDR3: CASSSRLAGMNEQFF; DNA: TGTGCCAGCAGCTCCCGACTAGCGGGAATGAATGAGCAGTTCTTC
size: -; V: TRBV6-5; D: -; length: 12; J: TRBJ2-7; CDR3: CASSGTRYEQYF; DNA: TGTGCCAGCAGCGGGACACGTTACGAGCAGTACTTC